The entry below describes one T cell receptor beta chain. This receptor's antigen is unknown. Per-base quality was not reported, and no clone a single base away is much larger than it. The sample's treatment or condition, from its label and the paper: in vitro stimulation with specific CMV peptide epitopes to enrich CMV-specific T cells. The data belong to a study of T cell repertoires in cytomegalovirus infection (dated by TCRdb to about 2019). Background on the whole study: The peptide stimulations were aimed at well-studied HLA-B-restricted epitopes as well as recently identified HLA-C-restricted CMV epitopes, whose presentation resists viral immunomodulation. Donor HLA type was relevant to the analysis, because carriage of CMV infection together with the matching HLA type was indicated by public TCR beta signatures. What the authors observed across the whole study: The ex vivo response was dominated by HLA-C-restricted CMV-specific TCR beta clonotypes, which also provided the single most frequent clonotype in two of eight donors. Carriers of CMV infection plus the relevant HLA type were discriminated by the cumulative frequency of public TCR beta family members in the study cohort and in an independent roughly 370-donor cohort.

This sample was sequenced with an Illumina HiSeq 1500. The raw public reads went through TCRdb reprocessing: fastp at Q25, MiXCR clone calling, in-frame beta chains kept. Entries that share a CDR3 protein sequence are merged under the most common genes and DNA. The sample records around 800,000 distinct CDR3 sequences, 30% to 35% of which are singletons. The top ten hold around 11% of the sample. Deletion took 2 bases off V and 1 base off J, with a span of 9 bases between the germline ends. CDR1 and CDR2 are read off the germline V gene as SQVTM and ANQGSEA. The CDR3 measures 13 amino acids from cysteine to phenylalanine. Left in the record is the CDR3 DNA by itself, 39 bases read in frame from the first base.

Material: cultured CD8+ T cells from PBMCs, obtained from culture after CMV antigen stimulation. The chain links TRBV29-1 with TRBJ2-7; a confident D gene designation cannot be given. The TCR comes from a human donor in good health (CMV status not recorded). Some clones in this sample may be carry-over from other donors' samples. The nucleotide sequence is given as TGCAGCGTTGAAACGGACCGGTCCTACGAGCAGTACTTC. This is translated as CSVETDRSYEQYF.